This T cell receptor (beta chain) was sequenced during a study of identical twins' blood T cells. Study background: About 6 alpha and about six beta libraries together yielded roughly 50 million reads.

This clonotype occurred a few times. Its antigen is as yet unknown. V lost 2 bases to trimming and J lost 5 bases, with 7 bases between them. CDR3 length equals 13 residues. Each TCR cDNA library carried sample-specific barcodes on both ends. TCRdb re-called the 5' RACE reads through MiXCR, storing one row per CDR3 protein. The data hold 300,000 to 400,000 distinct CDR3 sequences, with 28% observed a single time. Regarding the study as a whole: Shared CDR3 clonotype counts between two donors mainly tracked the product of their cloneset sizes, twins included. Each donor's most abundant TCRbeta clonotypes shared more CDR3 sequences with her twin than unrelated donors.

The V gene is TRBV12-3 or TRBV12-4, the J gene TRBJ1-5; no definite D call. The sequence came from a woman aged 18 to 55 in good health. Sequencing was performed on PBMCs. Here the CDR3 reads CASSLQLDQPQHF. For the CDR3, the DNA is TGTGCCAGCAGTTTACAGCTTGATCAGCCCCAGCATTTT.